A selection of T cell receptor beta chains follows, all from one sample in a study of CD8+ T cells in alopecia areata. Produced via immunoSEQ multiplex PCR; TCRdb's table is partial and in-frame only. The repertoire has some 150,000 clones, less than 75% of them found once; the top ten carry around 15%. The sequencing used CD4+ T cells sorted from blood, collected at week 56, from a patient treated with tofacitinib. These TCRs come from a human donor with alopecia areata. The CDR3 runs from the conserved cysteine through the conserved F or W. D genes are given only for firm matches. The size field is filled for only some rows; it gives once, few, many or a size class.

size	V	D	J	CDR3	DNA
once	TRBV30	.	TRBJ2-2	CAWSGGPPGELFF	TGTGCCTGGAGCGGGGGGCCCCCGGGGGAGCTGTTTTTT
.	TRBV29-1	.	TRBJ2-5	CSVANERRETQYF	TGCAGCGTCGCCAACGAACGGAGGGAGACCCAGTACTTC
few	TRBV10-3	TRBD2	TRBJ2-2	CAISVGPAGDTGELFF	TGTGCCATCAGTGTCGGACCAGCGGGAGACACCGGGGAGCTGTTTTTT
.	TRBV14	.	TRBJ2-3	CASSQDGAFDTQYF	TGTGCCAGCAGCCAAGATGGGGCGTTTGATACGCAGTATTTT
few	TRBV30	.	TRBJ1-5	CAWSSGQTSNQPQHF	TGTGCCTGGAGTTCGGGTCAGACGAGCAATCAGCCCCAGCATTTT
.	TRBV4-1	TRBD2	TRBJ2-7	CASSHLVKRGGRYEQYF	TGCGCCAGCAGCCACCTCGTGAAGCGGGGGGGCCGTTACGAGCAGTACTTC
.	TRBV2	.	TRBJ2-5	CASSERASQETQYF	TGTGCCAGCAGTGAACGGGCATCCCAAGAGACCCAGTACTTC
few	TRBV30	.	TRBJ1-2	CAWITRENYGYTF	TGTGCCTGGATAACGAGGGAGAACTATGGCTACACCTTC
.	TRBV9	.	TRBJ1-1	CASSVVEDTEAFF	TGTGCCAGCAGCGTAGTTGAGGACACTGAAGCTTTCTTT
few	TRBV5-1	.	TRBJ2-5	CASSLARVEETQYF	TGCGCCAGCAGCTTGGCCAGGGTTGAAGAGACCCAGTACTTC
few	TRBV29-1	.	TRBJ2-7	CSAQLNYEQYF	TGCAGTGCCCAACTGAACTACGAGCAGTACTTC
few	TRBV30	.	TRBJ2-5	CAWSVKGGMAQYF	TGTGCCTGGAGTGTAAAGGGTGGCATGGCCCAGTACTTC
.	TRBV30	.	TRBJ1-6	CACSSVVQGNSPLHF	TGTGCCTGTTCGTCCGTGGTCCAGGGAAATTCACCCCTCCACTTT
.	TRBV6-1	.	TRBJ2-3	CASSHRISTDTQYF	TGTGCCAGCAGCCACAGAATCTCCACAGATACGCAGTATTTT
.	TRBV4-1	.	TRBJ1-5	CASSPFPPGDQPQHF	TGCGCCAGCAGCCCCTTTCCCCCCGGGGATCAGCCCCAGCATTTT
few	TRBV7-7	.	TRBJ2-2	CASSHNTGELFF	TGTGCCAGCAGCCATAACACCGGGGAGCTGTTTTTT
.	TRBV4-1	.	TRBJ1-2	CASSQEGGESGGYTF	TGCGCCAGCAGCCAAGAGGGAGGGGAGTCGGGTGGCTACACCTTC
once	TRBV9	.	TRBJ2-7	CASSPYSGGSYEQYF	TGTGCCAGCAGCCCCTACTCAGGAGGGTCCTACGAGCAGTACTTC
.	TRBV30	TRBD1	TRBJ1-5	CAWSQGGGQPQHF	TGTGCCTGGAGCCAGGGAGGGGGCCAGCCCCAGCATTTT
many	TRBV7-9	.	TRBJ1-1	CASSLPGSGAFF	TGTGCCAGCAGCTTACCTGGGTCGGGAGCTTTCTTT
once	TRBV6-8	.	TRBJ2-4	CASGLQGREAKNIQYF	TGTGCCAGCGGGCTCCAGGGGCGCGAGGCCAAAAACATTCAGTACTTC
few	TRBV23-1	.	TRBJ1-5	CASSHQPQHF	TGCGCCAGCAGTCATCAGCCCCAGCATTTT
few	TRBV6-6	TRBD1	TRBJ2-7	CASSYPDRYEQYF	TGTGCCAGCAGTTACCCGGACAGGTACGAGCAGTACTTC
.	TRBV30	.	TRBJ2-5	CAWSVPGNQETQYF	TGTGCCTGGAGTGTCCCCGGGAACCAAGAGACCCAGTACTTC
.	TRBV30	.	TRBJ1-6	CAWTNEGVNSPLHF	TGTGCCTGGACCAATGAAGGGGTTAATTCACCCCTCCACTTT
.	TRBV30	.	TRBJ1-5	CAWSVGGTSNQPQHF	TGTGCCTGGAGTGTTGGTGGGACCAGCAATCAGCCCCAGCATTTT
.	TRBV18	TRBD1	TRBJ2-7	CASSPTGTGNEQYF	TGTGCCAGCTCACCAACCGGGACAGGGAACGAGCAGTACTTC
.	TRBV15	.	TRBJ1-1	CATSRARKVGTEAFF	TGTGCCACCAGCAGAGCACGGAAGGTGGGCACTGAAGCTTTCTTT
few	TRBV23-1	.	TRBJ1-5	CASSQSSQGQPQHF	TGCGCCAGCAGTCAAAGCAGCCAGGGCCAGCCCCAGCATTTT
.	TRBV10-3	.	TRBJ2-3	CAISPQADTQYF	TGTGCCATCAGCCCTCAGGCAGATACGCAGTATTTT
.	TRBV5-6	TRBD2	TRBJ2-3	CASSKRAGADTQYF	TGTGCCAGCAGCAAGCGAGCGGGGGCAGATACGCAGTATTTT
.	TRBV2	.	TRBJ1-6	CASSVQEGGNSPLHF	TGTGCCAGCAGTGTACAGGAAGGGGGAAATTCACCCCTCCACTTT
.	TRBV15	.	TRBJ2-1	CATSRDRVAGNEQFF	TGTGCCACCAGCAGAGACCGGGTGGCGGGTAATGAGCAGTTCTTC
once	TRBV4-2	TRBD2	TRBJ2-3	CASSRRTSGLAGGTDTQYF	TGTGCCAGCAGCCGGAGGACCTCGGGACTAGCGGGGGGTACAGATACGCAGTATTTT
few	TRBV19	.	TRBJ1-2	CASSIDRSGYYGYTF	TGTGCCAGTAGTATCGACAGGTCAGGATACTATGGCTACACCTTC